Below, one T cell receptor (beta chain) is given with its context. The antigen is unknown. The sample comes from a study of lymphopenia after photon versus proton radiotherapy. The study, taken as a whole, reports: Authors raise, but do not show, better survival with proton therapy.

Here immunoSEQ multiplex PCR was the method, and the copy in TCRdb shows in-frame clones only, minus some. The sample includes tens of thousands of clones, around 87% of them seen just once. CDR1 and CDR2 from the germline V gene are SGHNT and YYREEE (reference sequence). There are 14 residues in the CDR3. V lost 1 base, J lost 1 base, and 8 bases lay in between. The material was peripheral blood, obtained from a patient treated with proton-based radiotherapy. The chain is built from TRBV5-4 and TRBJ1-1, with no clear D. The sequence was obtained from an older man with esophageal cancer. The chain's CDR3 is CASSLHSQNTEAFF. The CDR3 DNA is TGTGCCAGCAGCTTGCACAGCCAGAACACTGAAGCTTTCTTT. The full variable domain, in which reference TRBV5-4 and TRBJ1-1 provide the parts outside the CDR3, is ETGVTQSPTHLIKTRGQQVTLRCSSQSGHNTVSWYQQALGQGPQFIFQYYREEENGRGNFPPRFSGLQFPNYSSELNVNALELDDSALYLCASSLHSQNTEAFFGQGTRLTVV.